This T cell receptor beta chain was sequenced in a study of T-cell memory formation after mild COVID-19. Study-wide background: Among the donors, TCR clusters were largely specific to each donor.

This CDR3 spans 13 amino acids. The germline CDR1 and CDR2 sequences are SEHNR and FQNEAQ (reference sequence). V was shortened by 0 bases and J by 8 bases, with 8 bases between the two germline ends. TCRdb reprocessed the 5' RACE reads via MiXCR and lists one record per CDR3 protein. This sample carries 350,000 to 450,000 distinct CDR3 sequences, 25% to 30% of them seen once, and the ten largest clones take approximately 12%. Findings and limits, study-wide: Day 15 to 85 contractors were CD4/CD8 balanced; later expanders leaned CD4+. CM and EM subsets held most contracting CD4+ clones; EMRA held CD8+ ones. Second-wave clones reaching peak frequency on day 37 lacked confirmed SARS-CoV-2 specificity.

This clonotype was detected ten times or more. What it binds is unknown. The material sequenced was PBMCs or a T cell subset sorted from them (not recorded which). The receptor was derived from an adult woman who had mild COVID-19 (a few samples of this study predate the infection). Cell type and time point are not known. V usage is TRBV7-9 and J usage is TRBJ2-1; possible D gene TRBD2, 5 bases. CDR3 DNA sequence: TGTGCCAGCAGCTTAGCACTCGGGGATGAGCAGTTCTTC. This sequence encodes CASSLALGDEQFF.